This T cell receptor (beta chain) comes out of a study of T cell repertoires in cytomegalovirus infection. Study in general: An indication of both CMV infection and matching HLA type came from public TCR beta signatures.

Concerning this clonotype itself: As yet, its antigen is unknown.

TCRdb re-analysed the reads in MiXCR, keeping a single row per CDR3 protein. This sample has about 120,000 distinct CDR3 sequences; roughly a tenth occur once, and the top ten carry 30% to 40%. Findings of the study overall: Clonotype analysis showed dominance of the ex vivo response by HLA-C-restricted CMV-specific TCR beta clonotypes. Pooled public TCR beta family frequency picked out CMV carriers with the relevant HLA.

Sequencing used PBMCs, sequenced either directly or after in vitro stimulation (not recorded which). The TCR sequence derives from a human donor in good health (CMV status not recorded). Some clones in this sample may be carry-over from other donors' samples.

The DNA of the CDR3 is TGTGCCATCAGCCCCCCGGGGACGAACACTGAAGCTTTCTTT. Translating gives CAISPPGTNTEAFF. The chain combines TRBV10-3 with TRBJ1-1; weak D call: TRBD1 (5 bases). Deletions cut 6 bases from V and 1 base from J, with 12 bases between. The germline gives CDR1 ENHRY, CDR2 SYGVKD. The CDR3 is 14 amino acids.